The entry below gives a single T cell receptor (beta chain) sequence along with its context. The CDR3 sequence is 15 residues long. Germline CDR1 is SGHTA and CDR2 is FQGNSA. V was cut by 0 bases and J by 5 bases, with 13 bases left in between. These data come from a study of shared clonotypes between healthy human individuals. In replicate PCRs of sorted subsets, around 0.2 ug DNA, approximately 30,000 T cell genomes, was used. Produced via immunoSEQ multiplex PCR; TCRdb's table is partial and in-frame only. Of roughly 1 million clones listed, roughly 80% are singletons. This clonotype originated in a man between 18 and 35 years old in good health. The V call is TRBV7-2, the J call TRBJ2-5; D ambiguous. The sequenced sample was memory CD4+ T cells sorted from blood. Noted subset: CD45RA-negative fraction. CDR3 sequence reads: CASSLARLGGETQYF. CDR3 coding DNA: TGTGCCAGCAGCTTAGCCCGACTTGGTGGGGAGACCCAGTACTTC.